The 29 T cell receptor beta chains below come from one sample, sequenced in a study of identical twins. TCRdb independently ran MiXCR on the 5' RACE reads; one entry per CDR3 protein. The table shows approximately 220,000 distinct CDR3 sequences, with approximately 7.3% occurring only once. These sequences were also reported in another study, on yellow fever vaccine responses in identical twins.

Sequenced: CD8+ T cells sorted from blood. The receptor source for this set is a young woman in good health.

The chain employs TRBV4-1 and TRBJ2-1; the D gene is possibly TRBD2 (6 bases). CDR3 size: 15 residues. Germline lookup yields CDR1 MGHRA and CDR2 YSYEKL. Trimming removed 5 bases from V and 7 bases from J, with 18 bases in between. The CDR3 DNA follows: TGCGCCAGCAGCTTCGGGCTAGCGAAAACAAATGAGCAGTTCTTC. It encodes CASSFGLAKTNEQFF.

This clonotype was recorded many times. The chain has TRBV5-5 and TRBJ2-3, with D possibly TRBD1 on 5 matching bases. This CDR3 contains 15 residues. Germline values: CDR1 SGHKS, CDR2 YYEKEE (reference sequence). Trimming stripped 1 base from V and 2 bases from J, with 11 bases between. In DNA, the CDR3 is TGTGCCAGCAGCTTGATCGACAGAATCACAGATACGCAGTATTTT. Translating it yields CASSLIDRITDTQYF.

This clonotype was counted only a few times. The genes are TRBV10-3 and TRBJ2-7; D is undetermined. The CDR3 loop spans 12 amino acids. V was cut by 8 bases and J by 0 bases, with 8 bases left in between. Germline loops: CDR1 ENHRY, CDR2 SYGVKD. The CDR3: CAIGGDSYEQYV. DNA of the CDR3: TGTGCCATCGGCGGCGACTCCTACGAGCAGTACGTC.

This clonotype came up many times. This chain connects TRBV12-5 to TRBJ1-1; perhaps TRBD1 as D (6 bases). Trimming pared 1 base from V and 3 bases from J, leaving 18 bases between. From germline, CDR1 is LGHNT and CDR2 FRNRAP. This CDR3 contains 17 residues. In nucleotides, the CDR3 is TGTGCTAGTGGTTTGGGGTTTTCAGGAGGGGGTCACACTGAAGCTTTCTTT. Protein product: CASGLGFSGGGHTEAFF.

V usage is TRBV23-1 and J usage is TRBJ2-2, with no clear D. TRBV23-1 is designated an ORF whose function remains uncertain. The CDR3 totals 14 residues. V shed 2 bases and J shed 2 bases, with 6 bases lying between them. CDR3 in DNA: TGCGCCAGCAGTCAACAGGAAAACACCGGGGAGCTGTTTTTT. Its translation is CASSQQENTGELFF.

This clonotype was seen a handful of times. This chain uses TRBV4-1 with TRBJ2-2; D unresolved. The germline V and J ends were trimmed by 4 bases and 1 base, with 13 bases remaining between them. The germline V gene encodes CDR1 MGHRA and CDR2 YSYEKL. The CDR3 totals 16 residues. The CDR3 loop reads CASSPITGVNTGELFF. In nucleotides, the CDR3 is TGCGCCAGCAGCCCAATAACTGGAGTGAACACCGGGGAGCTGTTTTTT.

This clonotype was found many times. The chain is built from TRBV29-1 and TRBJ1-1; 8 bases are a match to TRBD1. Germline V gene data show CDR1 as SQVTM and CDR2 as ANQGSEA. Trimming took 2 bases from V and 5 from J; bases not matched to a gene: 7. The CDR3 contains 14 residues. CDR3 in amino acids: CSVERPGQATEAFF. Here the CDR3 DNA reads TGCAGCGTTGAAAGGCCGGGACAGGCGACTGAAGCTTTCTTT. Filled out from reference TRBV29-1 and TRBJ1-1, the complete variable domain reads SAVISQKPSRDICQRGTSLTIQCQVDSQVTMMFWYRQQPGQSLTLIATANQGSEATYESGFVIDKFPISRPNLTFSTLTVSNMSPEDSSIYLCSVERPGQATEAFFGQGTRLTVV.

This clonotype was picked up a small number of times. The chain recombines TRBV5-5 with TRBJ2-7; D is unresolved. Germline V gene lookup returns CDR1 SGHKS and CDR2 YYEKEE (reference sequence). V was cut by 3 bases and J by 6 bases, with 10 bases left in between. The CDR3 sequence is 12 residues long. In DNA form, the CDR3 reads TGTGCCAGCAGCTCCTTTGGGCGCGAGCAGTACTTC. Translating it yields CASSSFGREQYF.

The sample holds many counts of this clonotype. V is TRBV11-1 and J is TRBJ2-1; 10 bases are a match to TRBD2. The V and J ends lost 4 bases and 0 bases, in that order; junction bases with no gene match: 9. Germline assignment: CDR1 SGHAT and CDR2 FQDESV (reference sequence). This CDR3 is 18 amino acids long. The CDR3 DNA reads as TGTGCCAGCAGCTCGGTACTAGCGGGGCCGTTCTCCTACAATGAGCAGTTCTTC. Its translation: CASSSVLAGPFSYNEQFF.

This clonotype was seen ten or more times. Written as DNA, the CDR3 is TGTGCCAGCAGCCACAACACAGCGAATGAGCAGTTCTTC. Residues: CASSHNTANEQFF. The genes are TRBV5-6 and TRBJ2-1, with unresolved D. The V gene's germline CDR1 is SGHDT and CDR2 YYEEEE. This CDR3 has 13 residues. Trimming shortened V by 4 bases and J by 7 bases, and 12 bases separated the two germline ends. The variable domain in full, with the rest retrieved from reference TRBV5-6 and TRBJ2-1, is DAGVTQSPTHLIKTRGQQVTLRCSPKSGHDTVSWYQQALGQGPQFIFQYYEEEERQRGNFPDRFSGHQFPNYSSELNVNALLLGDSALYLCASSHNTANEQFFGPGTRLTVL.

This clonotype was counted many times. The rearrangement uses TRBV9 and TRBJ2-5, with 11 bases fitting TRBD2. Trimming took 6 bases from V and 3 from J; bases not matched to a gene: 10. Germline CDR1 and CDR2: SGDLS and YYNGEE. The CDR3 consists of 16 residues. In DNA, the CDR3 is TGTGCCAGCACCCCAGGGACTAGCGGACTGAAAGAGACCCAGTACTTC. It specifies CASTPGTSGLKETQYF.

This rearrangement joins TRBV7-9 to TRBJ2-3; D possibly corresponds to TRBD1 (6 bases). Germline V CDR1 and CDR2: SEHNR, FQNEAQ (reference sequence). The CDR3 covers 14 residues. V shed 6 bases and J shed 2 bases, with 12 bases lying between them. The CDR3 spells CASSPDSNTDTQYF. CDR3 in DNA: TGTGCCAGCAGTCCGGACAGCAACACAGATACGCAGTATTTT.

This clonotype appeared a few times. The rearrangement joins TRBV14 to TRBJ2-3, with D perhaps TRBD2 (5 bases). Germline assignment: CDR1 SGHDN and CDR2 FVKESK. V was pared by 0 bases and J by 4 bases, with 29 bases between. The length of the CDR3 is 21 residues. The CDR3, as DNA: TGTGCCAGCAGCCAAGATTTCAGTGATTCAGAGAGGGAGATTTTCGCAGATACGCAGTATTTT. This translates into CASSQDFSDSEREIFADTQYF.

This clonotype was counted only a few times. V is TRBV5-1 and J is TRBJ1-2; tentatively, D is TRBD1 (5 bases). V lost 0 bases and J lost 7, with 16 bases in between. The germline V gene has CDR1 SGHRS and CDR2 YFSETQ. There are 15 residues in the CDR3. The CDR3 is CASSLGDLAIVGYTF. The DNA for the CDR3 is TGCGCCAGCAGCTTGGGGGACCTAGCTATCGTTGGCTACACCTTC.

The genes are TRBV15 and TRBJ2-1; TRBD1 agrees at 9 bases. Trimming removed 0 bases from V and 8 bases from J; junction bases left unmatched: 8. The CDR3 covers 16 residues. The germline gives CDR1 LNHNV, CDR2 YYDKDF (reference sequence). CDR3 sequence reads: CATSRDQGTGKDEQFF. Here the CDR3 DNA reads TGTGCCACCAGCAGAGATCAGGGGACAGGGAAGGATGAGCAGTTCTTC.

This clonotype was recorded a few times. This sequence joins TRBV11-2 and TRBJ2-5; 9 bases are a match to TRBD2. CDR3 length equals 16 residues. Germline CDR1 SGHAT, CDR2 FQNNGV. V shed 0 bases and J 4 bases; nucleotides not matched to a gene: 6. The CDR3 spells CASSLEAGGAGETQYF. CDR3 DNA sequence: TGTGCCAGCAGCTTAGAGGCGGGGGGGGCTGGAGAGACCCAGTACTTC.

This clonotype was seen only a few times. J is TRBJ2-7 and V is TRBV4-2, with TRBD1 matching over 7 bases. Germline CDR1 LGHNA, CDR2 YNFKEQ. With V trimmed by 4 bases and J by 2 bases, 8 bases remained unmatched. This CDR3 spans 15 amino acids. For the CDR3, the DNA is TGTGCCAGCAGCCCTGGTTCAGGGGGAGCCTACGAGCAGTACTTC. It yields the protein CASSPGSGGAYEQYF.

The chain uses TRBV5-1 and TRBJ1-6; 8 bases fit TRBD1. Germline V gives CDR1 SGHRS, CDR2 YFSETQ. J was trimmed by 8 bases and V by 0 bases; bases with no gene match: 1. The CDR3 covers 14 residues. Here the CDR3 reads CASSLDRGDSPLHF. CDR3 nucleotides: TGCGCCAGCAGCTTGGACAGGGGGGATTCACCCCTCCACTTT.

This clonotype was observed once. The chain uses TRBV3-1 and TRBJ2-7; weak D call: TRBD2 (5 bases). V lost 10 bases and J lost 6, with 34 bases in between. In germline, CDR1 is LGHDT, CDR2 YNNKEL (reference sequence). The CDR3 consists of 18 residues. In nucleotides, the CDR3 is TGTGCCACCTGCCAAGAAGTGGAGGCCAGCGTAAATTTTGGCGAGCAGTACTTC. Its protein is CATCQEVEASVNFGEQYF.

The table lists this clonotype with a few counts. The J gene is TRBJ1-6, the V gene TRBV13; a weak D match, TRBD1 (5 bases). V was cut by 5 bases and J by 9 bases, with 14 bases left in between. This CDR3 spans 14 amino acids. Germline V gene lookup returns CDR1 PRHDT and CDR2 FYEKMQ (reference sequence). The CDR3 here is CASSESGSGSPLHF. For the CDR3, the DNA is TGTGCCAGCAGCGAGTCAGGGTCAGGTTCACCCCTCCACTTT.

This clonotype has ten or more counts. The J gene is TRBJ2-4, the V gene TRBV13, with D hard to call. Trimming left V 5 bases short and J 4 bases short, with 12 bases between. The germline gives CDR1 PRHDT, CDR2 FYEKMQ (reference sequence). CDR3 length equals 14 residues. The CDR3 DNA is TGTGCCAGCAGCCAACCCGACGGGAAAAACATTCAGTACTTC. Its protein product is CASSQPDGKNIQYF.

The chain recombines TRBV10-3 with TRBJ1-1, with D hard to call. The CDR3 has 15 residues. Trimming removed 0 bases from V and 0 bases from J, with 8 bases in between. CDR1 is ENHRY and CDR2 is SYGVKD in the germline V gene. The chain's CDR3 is CAISESPRVNTEAFF. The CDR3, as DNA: TGTGCCATCAGTGAGTCACCGAGAGTGAACACTGAAGCTTTCTTT.

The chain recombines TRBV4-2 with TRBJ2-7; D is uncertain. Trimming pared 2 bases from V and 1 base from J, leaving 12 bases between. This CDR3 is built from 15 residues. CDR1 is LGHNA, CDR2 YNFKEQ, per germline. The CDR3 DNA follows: TGTGCCAGCAGCCAATCAGTGGGGAATTCCTACGAGCAGTACGTC. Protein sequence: CASSQSVGNSYEQYV.

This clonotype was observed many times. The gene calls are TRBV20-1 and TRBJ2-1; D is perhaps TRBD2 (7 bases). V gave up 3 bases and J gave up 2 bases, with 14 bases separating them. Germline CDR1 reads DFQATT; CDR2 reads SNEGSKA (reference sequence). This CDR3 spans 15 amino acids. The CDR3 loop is CSASSAGAAYNEQFF. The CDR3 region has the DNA TGCAGTGCTAGCTCCGCGGGGGCCGCCTACAATGAGCAGTTCTTC.

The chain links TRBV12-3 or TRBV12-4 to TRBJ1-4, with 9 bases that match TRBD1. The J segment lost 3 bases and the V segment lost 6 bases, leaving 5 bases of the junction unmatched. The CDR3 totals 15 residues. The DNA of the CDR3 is TGTGCCAGCAGACCCACAGGGGGCCCTAATGAAAAACTGTTTTTT. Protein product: CASRPTGGPNEKLFF.

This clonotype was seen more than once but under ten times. For the CDR3, the DNA is TGTGCCAGCAGTGACTCTTTAGGGGGGCCTGATACGCAGTATTTT. This sequence encodes CASSDSLGGPDTQYF. V and J are TRBV6-4 and TRBJ2-3; D is perhaps TRBD1 or TRBD2 (6 bases each). Trimming shortened V by 0 bases and J by 6 bases, and 13 bases separated the two germline ends. The germline V gene encodes CDR1 MRHNA and CDR2 SNTAGT. This CDR3 contains 15 residues.

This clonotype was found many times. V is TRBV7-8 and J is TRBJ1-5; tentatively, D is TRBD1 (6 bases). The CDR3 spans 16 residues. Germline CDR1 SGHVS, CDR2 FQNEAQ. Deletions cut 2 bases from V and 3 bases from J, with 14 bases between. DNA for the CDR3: TGTGCCAGCAGCTTAACCGCCAGGGGATACAATCAGCCCCAGCATTTT. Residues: CASSLTARGYNQPQHF.

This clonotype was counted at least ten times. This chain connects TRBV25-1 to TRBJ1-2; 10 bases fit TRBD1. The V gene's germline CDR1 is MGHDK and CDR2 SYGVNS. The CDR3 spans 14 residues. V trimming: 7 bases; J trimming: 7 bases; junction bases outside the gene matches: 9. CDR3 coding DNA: TGTGCCAGCACCGACAGGGGGCCGGAATTTGGCTACACCTTC. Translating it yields CASTDRGPEFGYTF.

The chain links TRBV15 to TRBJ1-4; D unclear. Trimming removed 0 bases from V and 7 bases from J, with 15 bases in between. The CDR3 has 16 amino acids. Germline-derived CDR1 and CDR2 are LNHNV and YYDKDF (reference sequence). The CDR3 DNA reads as TGTGCCACCAGCAGAGACGGGCAAGGCCGGGGTGAAAAACTGTTTTTT. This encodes CATSRDGQGRGEKLFF.